A selection of T cell receptor beta chains follows, all from one sample in a study of cytomegalovirus exposure and HLA in healthy donors. The assay was immunoSEQ multiplex PCR, and TCRdb's table has in-frame clones only and misses some. This table has 80,000 to 95,000 clones, 79% appearing once. The source material was PBMCs. The receptor source for this set is a woman aged 40 to 55 in good health and CMV-seropositive. The CDR3 runs from the conserved cysteine through the conserved F or W. Fields, in order: clone size, J gene, V gene, CDR3 length, D gene, CDR3 protein, CDR3 DNA. D genes are given only for firm matches. Expanded clones are given a class, and other clones once, few, many or no size at all.

size: .
J: TRBJ2-7
V: TRBV27
length: 15
D: TRBD2
CDR3: CASRPGLAGAYEQYF
DNA: TGTGCCAGCAGGCCCGGACTAGCGGGAGCCTACGAGCAGTACTTC

size: .
J: TRBJ2-4
V: TRBV5-6
length: 16
D: TRBD1
CDR3: CASSLEPGTGENIQYF
DNA: TGTGCCAGCAGCTTGGAACCCGGGACAGGAGAAAACATTCAGTACTTC

size: few
J: TRBJ1-4
V: TRBV7-6
length: 15
D: .
CDR3: CASSVIGTSGEKLFF
DNA: TGTGCCAGCAGCGTGATAGGAACTTCGGGTGAAAAACTGTTTTTT

size: .
J: TRBJ1-2
V: TRBV7-8
length: 13
D: TRBD1
CDR3: CASSLDRDYGYTF
DNA: TGTGCCAGCAGCCTCGACAGGGATTATGGCTACACCTTC

size: .
J: TRBJ2-1
V: TRBV9
length: 14
D: .
CDR3: CASSVGLAANEQFF
DNA: TGTGCCAGCAGCGTTGGGCTAGCAGCTAATGAGCAGTTCTTC

size: .
J: TRBJ2-1
V: TRBV7-2
length: 18
D: .
CDR3: CASSLARIPGLSYNEQFF
DNA: TGTGCCAGCAGCTTAGCGCGGATCCCGGGACTGAGTTACAATGAGCAGTTCTTC

size: .
J: TRBJ2-1
V: TRBV7-3
length: 12
D: .
CDR3: CASSLNGDEQFF
DNA: TGTGCCAGCAGCTTAAACGGTGATGAGCAGTTCTTC

size: .
J: TRBJ1-1
V: TRBV28
length: 15
D: TRBD1
CDR3: CASTTPGQGHTEAFF
DNA: TGTGCCAGCACCACACCGGGACAGGGGCACACTGAAGCTTTCTTT

size: once
J: TRBJ2-5
V: TRBV5-1
length: 15
D: .
CDR3: CASSRPPGNQETQYF
DNA: TGCGCCAGCAGTAGGCCCCCGGGGAACCAAGAGACCCAGTACTTC

size: .
J: TRBJ1-1
V: TRBV19
length: 12
D: .
CDR3: CASAIRDTEAFF
DNA: TGTGCCAGTGCCATCAGGGACACTGAAGCTTTCTTT

size: few
J: TRBJ1-1
V: TRBV5-1
length: 13
D: .
CDR3: CASSSGGGWEAFF
DNA: TGCGCCAGCAGCTCCGGAGGTGGATGGGAAGCTTTCTTT

size: .
J: TRBJ2-7
V: TRBV30
length: 14
D: .
CDR3: CAWRLDSQSYEQYF
DNA: TGTGCCTGGAGGCTGGACAGTCAGAGCTACGAGCAGTACTTC

size: once
J: TRBJ2-3
V: TRBV5-1
length: 16
D: TRBD1
CDR3: CASSLGGGRGTDTQYF
DNA: TGCGCCAGCAGCTTGGGGGGTGGCAGGGGGACAGATACGCAGTATTTT

size: .
J: TRBJ1-1
V: TRBV7-3
length: 15
D: TRBD1
CDR3: CASSLGTGGNTEAFF
DNA: TGTGCCAGCAGCTTAGGGACAGGGGGGAACACTGAAGCTTTCTTT

size: .
J: TRBJ1-5
V: TRBV18
length: 16
D: .
CDR3: CASSPGGKGGNQPQHF
DNA: TGTGCCAGCTCACCAGGCGGGAAAGGGGGCAATCAGCCCCAGCATTTT

size: .
J: TRBJ1-1
V: TRBV19
length: 13
D: .
CDR3: CASSVAWNTEAFF
DNA: TGTGCCAGTAGTGTAGCTTGGAACACTGAAGCTTTCTTT

size: .
J: TRBJ2-2
V: TRBV18
length: 16
D: TRBD1
CDR3: CASSPPDRGPTGELFF
DNA: TGTGCCAGCTCACCACCAGACAGGGGGCCCACCGGGGAGCTGTTTTTT

size: .
J: TRBJ2-7
V: TRBV6-1
length: 12
D: TRBD2
CDR3: CASSESSGEQYF
DNA: TGTGCCAGCAGCGAATCTAGCGGCGAGCAGTACTTC

size: .
J: TRBJ1-3
V: TRBV14
length: 15
D: .
CDR3: CASSQGAGSGNTIYF
DNA: TGTGCCAGCAGCCAAGGGGCAGGGTCTGGAAACACCATATATTTT

size: .
J: TRBJ2-7
V: TRBV5-1
length: 14
D: .
CDR3: CASSLSETKYEQYF
DNA: TGCGCCAGCAGCTTGTCAGAAACTAAGTACGAGCAGTACTTC

size: .
J: TRBJ2-5
V: TRBV5-1
length: 14
D: TRBD1
CDR3: CASSLLQGAGYAYF
DNA: TGCGCCAGCAGCTTGTTACAGGGGGCAGGCTATGCGTACTTC

size: .
J: TRBJ1-5
V: TRBV2
length: 16
D: TRBD1
CDR3: CASTPVGTAVNQPQHF
DNA: TGTGCCAGCACCCCCGTCGGGACAGCCGTAAATCAGCCCCAGCATTTT

size: .
J: TRBJ2-5
V: TRBV11-3
length: 15
D: TRBD2
CDR3: CASSLGTREGETQYF
DNA: TGTGCCAGCAGCTTAGGTACCAGGGAGGGAGAGACCCAGTACTTC

size: .
J: TRBJ2-7
V: TRBV5-8
length: 12
D: .
CDR3: CAGATRVDEQYF
DNA: TGTGCCGGGGCCACCCGAGTCGACGAGCAGTACTTC

size: .
J: TRBJ2-7
V: TRBV29-1
length: 12
D: TRBD2
CDR3: CSVKGRGDEQYF
DNA: TGCAGCGTTAAAGGGAGGGGAGACGAGCAGTACTTC

size: .
J: TRBJ2-4
V: TRBV19
length: 16
D: .
CDR3: CASSIGGVLAKNIQYF
DNA: TGTGCCAGTAGTATAGGTGGAGTACTAGCCAAAAACATTCAGTACTTC

size: .
J: TRBJ1-3
V: TRBV5-1
length: 17
D: .
CDR3: CASSFLLQGVPGNTIYF
DNA: TGCGCCAGCAGCTTCTTATTACAGGGTGTCCCTGGAAACACCATATATTTT

size: few
J: TRBJ1-1
V: TRBV5-4
length: 14
D: TRBD1
CDR3: CASSADRGDTEAFF
DNA: TGTGCCAGCAGCGCGGACAGGGGGGACACTGAAGCTTTCTTT

size: once
J: TRBJ2-1
V: TRBV9
length: 15
D: .
CDR3: CASSDSGESYNEQFF
DNA: TGTGCCAGCAGCGATAGTGGTGAATCCTACAATGAGCAGTTCTTC

size: .
J: TRBJ1-3
V: TRBV7-6
length: 15
D: .
CDR3: CASSPNLSSGNTIYF
DNA: TGTGCCAGCAGCCCCAACCTAAGCTCTGGAAACACCATATATTTT

size: .
J: TRBJ1-1
V: TRBV7-9
length: 14
D: TRBD1
CDR3: CASSLGDRGTEAFF
DNA: TGTGCCAGCAGCTTAGGCGACAGGGGCACTGAAGCTTTCTTT